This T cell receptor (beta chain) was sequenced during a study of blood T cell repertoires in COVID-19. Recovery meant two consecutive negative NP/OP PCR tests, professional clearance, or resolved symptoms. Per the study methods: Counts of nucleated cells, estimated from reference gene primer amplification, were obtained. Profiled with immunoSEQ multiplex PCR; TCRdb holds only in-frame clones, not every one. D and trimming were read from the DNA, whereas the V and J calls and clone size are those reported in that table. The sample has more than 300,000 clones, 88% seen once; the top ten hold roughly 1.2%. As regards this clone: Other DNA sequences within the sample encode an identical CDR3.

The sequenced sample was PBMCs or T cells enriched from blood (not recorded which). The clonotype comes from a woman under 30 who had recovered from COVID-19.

CDR3 DNA sequence: TGTGCCAGCTCACCGGGCAGGGGAAACACTGAAGCTTTCTTT. It yields the protein CASSPGRGNTEAFF. The chain carries TRBV18 and TRBJ1-1, with a possible D match to TRBD1 (6 bases). The V end was cut by 3 bases, the J end by 2 bases, with 10 bases between. Germline assignment: CDR1 KGHSH and CDR2 LQKENI. The CDR3 has 14 amino acids.